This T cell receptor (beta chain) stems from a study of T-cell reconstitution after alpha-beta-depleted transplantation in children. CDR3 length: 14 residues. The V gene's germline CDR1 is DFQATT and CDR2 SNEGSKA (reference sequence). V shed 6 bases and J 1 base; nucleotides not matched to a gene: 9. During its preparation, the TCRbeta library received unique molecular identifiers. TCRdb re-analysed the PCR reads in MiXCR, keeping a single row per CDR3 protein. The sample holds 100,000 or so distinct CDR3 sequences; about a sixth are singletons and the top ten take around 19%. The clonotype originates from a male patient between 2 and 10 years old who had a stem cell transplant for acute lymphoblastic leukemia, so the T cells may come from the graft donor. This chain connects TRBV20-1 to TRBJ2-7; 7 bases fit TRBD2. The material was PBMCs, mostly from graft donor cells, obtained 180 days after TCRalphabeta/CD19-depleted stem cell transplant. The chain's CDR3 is CSAPLGLVSYEQYF. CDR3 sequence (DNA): TGCAGTGCCCCCTTAGGACTAGTATCCTACGAGCAGTACTTC.